Listed below are T cell receptor beta chains from one sample, sequenced in a study of blood T cells in healthy people across ages. TCRdb reprocessed the 5' RACE reads via MiXCR and lists one record per CDR3 protein. In the table there are over a million distinct CDR3 sequences, roughly two fifths of which are singletons. The sequencing input was blood. These receptors all come from a woman under 30 in good health. Both conserved end residues are part of each CDR3. The order of the fields is J gene, D gene, clone size, V gene, CDR3 protein, CDR3 DNA. The D gene is left open where the match is weak. Clone size is shown for a subset of rows, as once, few, many or a class of expanded clone.

J gene: TRBJ1-2; D gene: NA; clone size: once; V gene: TRBV11-2; CDR3 protein: CASSLDRYSLLYGYTF; CDR3 DNA: TGTGCCAGCAGCTTAGATCGTTACAGCCTCCTTTATGGCTACACCTTC
J gene: TRBJ2-5; D gene: NA; clone size: many; V gene: TRBV15; CDR3 protein: CATSRDPGPQETQYF; CDR3 DNA: TGTGCCACCAGCAGAGATCCGGGCCCCCAAGAGACCCAGTACTTC
J gene: TRBJ2-5; D gene: NA; clone size: NA; V gene: TRBV29-1; CDR3 protein: CSVELGGETQYF; CDR3 DNA: TGCAGCGTTGAATTGGGGGGAGAGACCCAGTACTTC
J gene: TRBJ2-5; D gene: NA; clone size: NA; V gene: TRBV7-2; CDR3 protein: CASSLVAQQQETQYF; CDR3 DNA: TGTGCCAGCAGCTTAGTAGCCCAACAGCAAGAGACCCAGTACTTC
J gene: TRBJ1-2; D gene: NA; clone size: NA; V gene: TRBV6-2/TRBV6-3; CDR3 protein: CASTSGVGYGYTF; CDR3 DNA: TGTGCCAGCACTTCAGGAGTGGGCTATGGCTACACCTTC
J gene: TRBJ2-7; D gene: NA; clone size: many; V gene: TRBV27; CDR3 protein: CASSLSLGSEQYF; CDR3 DNA: TGTGCCAGCAGTTTATCGTTAGGGTCCGAGCAGTACTTC
J gene: TRBJ1-4; D gene: TRBD1; clone size: NA; V gene: TRBV4-1; CDR3 protein: CASSQERAPGQGLLSEKLFF; CDR3 DNA: TGCGCCAGCAGCCAAGAGAGGGCCCCGGGACAGGGGTTGCTTTCTGAAAAACTGTTTTTT
J gene: TRBJ2-2; D gene: NA; clone size: NA; V gene: TRBV4-1; CDR3 protein: CASSPQGTSNTGELFF; CDR3 DNA: TGCGCCAGCAGCCCCCAGGGGACATCGAACACCGGGGAGCTGTTTTTT
J gene: TRBJ1-5; D gene: TRBD1; clone size: NA; V gene: TRBV5-6; CDR3 protein: CASSITQGRWSNQPQHF; CDR3 DNA: TGTGCCAGCAGCATCACACAGGGGCGATGGAGCAATCAGCCCCAGCATTTT
J gene: TRBJ1-1; D gene: NA; clone size: once; V gene: TRBV16; CDR3 protein: CASSLQGPLSEAFF; CDR3 DNA: TGTGCCAGCAGCCTCCAAGGCCCACTATCGGAAGCTTTCTTT
J gene: TRBJ2-2; D gene: TRBD1; clone size: few; V gene: TRBV2; CDR3 protein: CASRGQENTGELFF; CDR3 DNA: TGTGCCAGCCGAGGACAGGAGAACACCGGGGAGCTGTTTTTT
J gene: TRBJ2-3; D gene: TRBD2; clone size: NA; V gene: TRBV3-1; CDR3 protein: CASSQDGTITDTQYF; CDR3 DNA: TGTGCCAGCAGCCAAGACGGGACTATCACAGATACGCAGTATTTT
J gene: TRBJ1-1; D gene: NA; clone size: NA; V gene: TRBV29-1; CDR3 protein: CSVETLRGERAFF; CDR3 DNA: TGCAGCGTTGAGACTTTGAGGGGCGAACGGGCTTTCTTT
J gene: TRBJ2-5; D gene: NA; clone size: few; V gene: TRBV7-2; CDR3 protein: CASSPPRNEQYF; CDR3 DNA: TGTGCCAGCAGCCCACCAAGGAATGAGCAGTACTTC
J gene: TRBJ1-2; D gene: NA; clone size: NA; V gene: TRBV12-3/TRBV12-4; CDR3 protein: CASSPSLGDYGYTF; CDR3 DNA: TGTGCCAGCAGCCCGTCGCTGGGAGACTATGGCTACACCTTC
J gene: TRBJ2-1; D gene: NA; clone size: few; V gene: TRBV6-1; CDR3 protein: CASMEGGAFYNEQFF; CDR3 DNA: TGTGCCAGCATGGAAGGGGGGGCTTTCTACAATGAGCAGTTCTTC
J gene: TRBJ2-2; D gene: NA; clone size: NA; V gene: TRBV6-2/TRBV6-3; CDR3 protein: CASSSGQPNTGELFF; CDR3 DNA: TGTGCCAGCAGTTCAGGACAGCCGAACACCGGGGAGCTGTTTTTT
J gene: TRBJ2-1; D gene: TRBD2; clone size: NA; V gene: TRBV5-1; CDR3 protein: CASALAVGSYNEQFF; CDR3 DNA: TGCGCCAGCGCCCTAGCGGTGGGGTCCTACAATGAGCAGTTCTTC
J gene: TRBJ2-3; D gene: TRBD1; clone size: few; V gene: TRBV10-1; CDR3 protein: CASSRTGAPDTQYF; CDR3 DNA: TGCGCCAGCAGCAGGACAGGGGCCCCAGATACGCAGTATTTT
J gene: TRBJ1-2; D gene: NA; clone size: few; V gene: TRBV29-1; CDR3 protein: CSVESEVPGYTF; CDR3 DNA: TGCAGCGTTGAATCCGAAGTCCCCGGCTACACCTTC
J gene: TRBJ2-1; D gene: NA; clone size: NA; V gene: TRBV6-1; CDR3 protein: CASEGPNNEQFF; CDR3 DNA: TGTGCCAGTGAAGGACCAAACAATGAGCAGTTCTTC
J gene: TRBJ2-7; D gene: NA; clone size: NA; V gene: TRBV7-6; CDR3 protein: CASILASDYEQYF; CDR3 DNA: TGCGCCAGCATCTTAGCGTCGGATTACGAGCAGTACTTC
J gene: TRBJ2-7; D gene: NA; clone size: few; V gene: TRBV6-2/TRBV6-3; CDR3 protein: CASRRTYPYEQYF; CDR3 DNA: TGTGCCAGCAGGAGGACGTACCCCTACGAGCAGTACTTC
J gene: TRBJ2-7; D gene: NA; clone size: NA; V gene: TRBV20-1; CDR3 protein: CSARSSQGYEQYF; CDR3 DNA: TGCAGTGCTAGATCCTCCCAGGGGTACGAGCAGTACTTC
J gene: TRBJ1-2; D gene: NA; clone size: NA; V gene: TRBV7-2; CDR3 protein: CASSPTQSTYGYTF; CDR3 DNA: TGTGCCAGCAGCCCGACCCAGTCCACCTATGGCTACACCTTC
J gene: TRBJ1-1; D gene: TRBD1; clone size: NA; V gene: TRBV25-1; CDR3 protein: CASSEDRGHTEAFF; CDR3 DNA: TGTGCCAGCAGCGAGGACAGGGGGCATACTGAAGCTTTCTTT
J gene: TRBJ2-1; D gene: NA; clone size: few; V gene: TRBV27; CDR3 protein: CASSLGSILSNEQFF; CDR3 DNA: TGTGCCAGCAGCTTAGGGAGCATTCTCTCCAATGAGCAGTTCTTC
J gene: TRBJ2-1; D gene: NA; clone size: NA; V gene: TRBV25-1; CDR3 protein: CASREIDSEQFF; CDR3 DNA: TGTGCCAGCAGGGAAATTGACAGTGAGCAGTTCTTC
J gene: TRBJ2-5; D gene: NA; clone size: many; V gene: TRBV7-6; CDR3 protein: CASSRFSYPAETQYF; CDR3 DNA: TGTGCCAGCAGCCGATTCAGTTATCCAGCAGAGACCCAGTACTTC
J gene: TRBJ1-6; D gene: NA; clone size: once; V gene: TRBV7-9; CDR3 protein: CASSPKGGKAPLHF; CDR3 DNA: TGTGCCAGCAGCCCGAAGGGAGGGAAGGCACCCCTCCACTTT
J gene: TRBJ2-1; D gene: TRBD2; clone size: NA; V gene: TRBV28; CDR3 protein: CANSRQRTSGSWDEQFF; CDR3 DNA: TGTGCCAACAGTAGACAACGGACTAGCGGGAGTTGGGATGAGCAGTTCTTC
J gene: TRBJ2-7; D gene: NA; clone size: NA; V gene: TRBV7-2; CDR3 protein: CASSIVSQGTYEQYF; CDR3 DNA: TGTGCCAGCAGCATAGTTAGTCAGGGAACCTACGAGCAGTACTTC
J gene: TRBJ2-1; D gene: TRBD2; clone size: NA; V gene: TRBV4-3; CDR3 protein: CASSQEAGSLYNEQFF; CDR3 DNA: TGCGCCAGCAGCCAGGAAGCGGGAAGTTTATACAATGAGCAGTTCTTC